The sample holds many counts of the clone carrying this TCR beta chain. Its antigen is not known. These data belong to a study of T cell repertoires in cytomegalovirus infection. Study at large: CMV infection and matching HLA type were both indicated by public TCR beta signatures. Study findings and constraints: CMV-specific TCR beta clonotypes restricted by HLA-C were the ones dominating the ex vivo response. There were carriers of CMV plus the relevant HLA, and cumulative public TCR beta family frequency identified them.

Per germline, CDR1 SGHTA and CDR2 FQGNSA. This CDR3 is 11 amino acids long. V shed 6 bases and J shed 9 bases, with 10 bases lying between them. TCRdb used MiXCR to reprocess the reads, holding one entry per CDR3 protein. The sample lists some 110,000 distinct CDR3 sequences; over 9% were seen once. Material: PBMCs, sequenced either directly or after in vitro stimulation (not recorded which). This sequence joins TRBV7-2 and TRBJ2-3; D unclear. This clonotype was sampled from a human donor in good health (CMV status not recorded). Some clones in this sample may be carry-over from other donors' samples. CDR3: CASRRGWTQYF. The CDR3 DNA reads TGTGCCAGCAGGAGAGGTTGGACGCAGTATTTT.